What follows is one T cell receptor beta chain and its context. Within the sample, other DNA sequences also encode this same CDR3. The sample is drawn from a study of shared T cell receptors in the human thymus. Method: immunoSEQ multiplex PCR; TCRdb's copy keeps in-frame clones and lacks some. The table lists approximately 730,000 clones, 70% to 90% of them singletons. These records were also assigned to another study, of human thymus T cells. As that report states: Having corrective surgery for congenital heart defects, healthy Finnish infants were the ones who donated. Thymic tissue was derived from resections collected during corrective heart surgery.

This TCR came from a girl under three years old with a congenital heart defect. Input material: thymocytes.

The CDR3 nucleotides read TGCGCCAGCAGTCCGACAGGGAACACTGAAGCTTTCTTT. This sequence encodes CASSPTGNTEAFF. The chain couples TRBV5-1 to TRBJ1-1; D may be TRBD1 (6 bases). Trimming took off 5 bases at V and 1 base at J, with 9 bases between the two ends. CDR3 size: 13 residues. Germline CDR1 SGHRS, CDR2 YFSETQ. Together with reference TRBV5-1 and TRBJ1-1, the CDR3 gives the full variable domain: KAGVTQTPRYLIKTRGQQVTLSCSPISGHRSVSWYQQTPGQGLQFLFEYFSETQRNKGNFPGRFSGRQFSNSRSEMNVSTLELGDSALYLCASSPTGNTEAFFGQGTRLTVV.